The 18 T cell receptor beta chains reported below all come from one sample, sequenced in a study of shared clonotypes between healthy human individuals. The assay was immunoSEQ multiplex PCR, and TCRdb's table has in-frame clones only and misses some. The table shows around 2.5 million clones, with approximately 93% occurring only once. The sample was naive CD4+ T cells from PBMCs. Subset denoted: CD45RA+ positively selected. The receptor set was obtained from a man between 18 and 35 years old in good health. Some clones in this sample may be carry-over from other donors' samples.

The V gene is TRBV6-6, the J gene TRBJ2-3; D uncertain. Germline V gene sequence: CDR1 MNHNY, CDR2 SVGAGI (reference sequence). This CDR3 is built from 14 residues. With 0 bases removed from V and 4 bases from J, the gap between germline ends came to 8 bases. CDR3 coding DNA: TGTGCCAGCAGTTACTCGAGCCGGCCAGATACGCAGTATTTT. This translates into CASSYSSRPDTQYF.

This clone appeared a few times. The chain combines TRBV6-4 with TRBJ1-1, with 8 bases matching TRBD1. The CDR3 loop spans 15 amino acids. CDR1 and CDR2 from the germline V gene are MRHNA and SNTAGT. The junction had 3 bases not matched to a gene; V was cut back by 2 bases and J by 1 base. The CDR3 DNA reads TGTGCCAGCAGTGACCGGGGGACAGGGAACACTGAAGCTTTCTTT. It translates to CASSDRGTGNTEAFF.

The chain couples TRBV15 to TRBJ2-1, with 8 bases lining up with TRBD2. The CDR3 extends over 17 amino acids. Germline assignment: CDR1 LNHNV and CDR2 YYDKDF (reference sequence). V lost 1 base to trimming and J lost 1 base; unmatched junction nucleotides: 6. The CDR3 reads CATSRGGLVMSYNEQFF. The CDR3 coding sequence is TGTGCCACCAGCAGAGGGGGACTAGTTATGTCCTACAATGAGCAGTTCTTC.

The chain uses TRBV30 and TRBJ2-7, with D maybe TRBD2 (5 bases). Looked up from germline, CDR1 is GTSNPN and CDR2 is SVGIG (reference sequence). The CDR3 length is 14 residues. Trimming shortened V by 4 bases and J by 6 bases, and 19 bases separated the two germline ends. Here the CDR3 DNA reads TGTGCCTGGAAGGAGCGGAGCCGGGCCCGCGAGCAGTACTTC. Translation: CAWKERSRAREQYF.

Here the CDR3 reads CASSGGGLAGDDEQFF. CDR3 coding DNA: TGTGCCAGCAGCGGAGGGGGACTAGCGGGAGATGACGAGCAGTTCTTC. The chain links TRBV5-4 to TRBJ2-1; 14 positions agree with TRBD2. Germline CDR1 is SGHNT and CDR2 is YYREEE (reference sequence). J lost 10 bases, V lost 4 bases, and 10 bases had no gene match. The CDR3 contains 16 residues.

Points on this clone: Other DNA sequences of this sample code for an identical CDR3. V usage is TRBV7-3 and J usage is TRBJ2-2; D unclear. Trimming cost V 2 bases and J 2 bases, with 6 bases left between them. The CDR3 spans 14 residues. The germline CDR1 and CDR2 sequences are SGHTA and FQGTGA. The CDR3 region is CASSLLRNTGELFF. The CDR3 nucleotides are TGTGCCAGCAGCTTACTTAGAAACACCGGGGAGCTGTTTTTT.

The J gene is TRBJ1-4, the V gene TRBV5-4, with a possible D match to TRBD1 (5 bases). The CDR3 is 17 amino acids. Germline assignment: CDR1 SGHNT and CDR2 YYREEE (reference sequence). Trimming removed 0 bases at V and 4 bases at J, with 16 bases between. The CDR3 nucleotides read TGTGCCAGCAGCTTGGGCCCAGACAGACGATTTAATGAAAAACTGTTTTTT. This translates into CASSLGPDRRFNEKLFF.

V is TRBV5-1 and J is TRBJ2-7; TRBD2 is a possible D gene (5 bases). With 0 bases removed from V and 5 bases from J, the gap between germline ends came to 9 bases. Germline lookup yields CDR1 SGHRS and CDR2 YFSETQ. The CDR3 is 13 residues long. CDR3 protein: CASSLDLANEQYF. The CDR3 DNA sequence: TGCGCCAGCAGCTTGGATCTAGCAAACGAGCAGTACTTC.

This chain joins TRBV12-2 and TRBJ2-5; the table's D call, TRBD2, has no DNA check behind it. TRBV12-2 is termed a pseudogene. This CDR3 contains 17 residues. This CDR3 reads CASRFSLSGRAGETQYF. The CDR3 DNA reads TGTGCAAGTCGCTTTTCTCTTAGCGGGAGGGCCGGAGAGACCCAGTACTTC.

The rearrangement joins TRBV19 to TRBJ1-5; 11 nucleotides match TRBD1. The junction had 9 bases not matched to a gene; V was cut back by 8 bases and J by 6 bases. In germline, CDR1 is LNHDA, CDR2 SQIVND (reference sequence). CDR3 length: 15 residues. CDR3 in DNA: TGTGCCAGTGCCTACGGGACAGGGGGTTCTCAGCCCCAGCATTTT. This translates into CASAYGTGGSQPQHF. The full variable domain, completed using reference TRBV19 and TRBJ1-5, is DGGITQSPKYLFRKEGQNVTLSCEQNLNHDAMYWYRQDPGQGLRLIYYSQIVNDFQKGDIAEGYSVSREKKESFPLTVTSAQKNPTAFYLCASAYGTGGSQPQHFGDGTRLSIL.

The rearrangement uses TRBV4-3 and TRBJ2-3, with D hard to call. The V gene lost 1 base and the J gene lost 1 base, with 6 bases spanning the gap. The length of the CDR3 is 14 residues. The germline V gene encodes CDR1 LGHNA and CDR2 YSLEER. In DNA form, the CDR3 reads TGCGCCAGCAGCCAAGTCATCGGCACAGATACGCAGTATTTT. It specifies CASSQVIGTDTQYF.

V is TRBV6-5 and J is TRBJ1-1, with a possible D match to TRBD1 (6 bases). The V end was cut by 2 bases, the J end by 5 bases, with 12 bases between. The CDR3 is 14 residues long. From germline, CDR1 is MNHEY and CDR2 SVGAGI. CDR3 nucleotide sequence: TGTGCCAGCAGTTACGCAAGAGGGGGGACTGAAGCTTTCTTT. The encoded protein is CASSYARGGTEAFF.

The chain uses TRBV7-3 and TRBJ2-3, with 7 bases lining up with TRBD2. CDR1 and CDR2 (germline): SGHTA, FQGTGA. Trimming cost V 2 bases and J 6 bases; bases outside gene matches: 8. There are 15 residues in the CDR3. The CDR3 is CASSLVAGVGDTQYF. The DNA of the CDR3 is TGTGCCAGCAGCTTAGTTGCGGGAGTGGGGGATACGCAGTATTTT.

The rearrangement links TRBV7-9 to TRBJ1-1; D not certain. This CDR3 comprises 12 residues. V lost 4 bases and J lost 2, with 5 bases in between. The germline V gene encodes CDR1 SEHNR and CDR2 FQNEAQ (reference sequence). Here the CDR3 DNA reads TGTGCCAGCAGCTCAGCTAACACTGAAGCTTTCTTT. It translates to CASSSANTEAFF.

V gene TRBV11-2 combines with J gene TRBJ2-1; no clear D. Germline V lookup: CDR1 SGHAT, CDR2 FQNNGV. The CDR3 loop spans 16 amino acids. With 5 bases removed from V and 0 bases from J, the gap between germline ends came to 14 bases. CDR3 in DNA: TGTGCCAGCAGCCCCCCGCCGGTAAGCTCCTACAATGAGCAGTTCTTC. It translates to CASSPPPVSSYNEQFF.

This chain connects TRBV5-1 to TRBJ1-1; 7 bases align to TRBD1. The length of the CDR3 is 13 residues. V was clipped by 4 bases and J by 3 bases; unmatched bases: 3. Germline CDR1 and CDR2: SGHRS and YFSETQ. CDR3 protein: CASSETGYTEAFF. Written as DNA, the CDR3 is TGCGCCAGCAGCGAGACAGGGTACACTGAAGCTTTCTTT.

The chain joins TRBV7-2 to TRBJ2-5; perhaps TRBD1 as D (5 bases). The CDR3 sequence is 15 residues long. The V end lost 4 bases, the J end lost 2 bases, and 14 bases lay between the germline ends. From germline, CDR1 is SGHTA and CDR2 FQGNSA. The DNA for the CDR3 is TGTGCCAGCAGCTCACAGACAGCGAAACAAGAGACCCAGTACTTC. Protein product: CASSSQTAKQETQYF.

DNA of the CDR3: TGTGCCATCCTAACCCCCAGGGAAGACTATGGCTACACCTTC. This encodes CAILTPREDYGYTF. This chain connects TRBV9 to TRBJ1-2; D may be TRBD1 (5 bases). Germline CDR1 reads SGDLS; CDR2 reads YYNGEE. Deletions cut 9 bases from V and 3 bases from J, with 18 bases between. The CDR3 extends over 14 amino acids.